The 26 T cell receptor beta chains in this list originate from one sample, sequenced in a study of CD8+ T cells in alopecia areata. Documented treatment: oral pan-JAK inhibitor, 5-10 mg twice daily. TCR sequencing used cDNA made by reverse transcription of extracted RNA. TCRdb's copy holds only in-frame clones and misses some; the assay was immunoSEQ multiplex PCR. The data contain roughly 190,000 clones, around three fifths of them seen just once; the ten biggest clones take up about 0.94%. Material: CD4+ T cells sorted from blood, obtained at week 24, from a patient treated with tofacitinib. These receptors originate from a human donor with alopecia areata.

The chain couples TRBV6-1 to TRBJ2-1; 8 nucleotides line up with TRBD2. CDR1 and CDR2 (germline): MNHNS, SASEGT. This CDR3 spans 15 amino acids. V was clipped by 3 bases and J by 6 bases; unmatched bases: 7. The CDR3 loop reads CASSDSSGGPNEQFF. For the CDR3, the DNA is TGTGCCAGCAGTGACTCCTCGGGGGGGCCCAATGAGCAGTTCTTC.

The chain employs TRBV29-1 and TRBJ1-1; possibly TRBD1 for D (5 bases). The CDR3 is 13 amino acids. Germline V lookup: CDR1 SQVTM, CDR2 ANQGSEA. Trimming shortened V by 7 bases and J by 1 base, and 13 bases separated the two germline ends. The CDR3 loop reads CSGQGSGNTEAFF. CDR3 nucleotide sequence: TGCAGCGGTCAGGGTTCTGGGAACACTGAAGCTTTCTTT.

The rearrangement links TRBV4-1 to TRBJ1-2; D uncertain. With 8 bases removed from V and 3 bases from J, the gap between germline ends came to 13 bases. The CDR3 length is 13 residues. Germline loops: CDR1 MGHRA, CDR2 YSYEKL. DNA for the CDR3: TGCGCCAGCGGCGCCGGGAATGACTATGGCTACACCTTC. This encodes CASGAGNDYGYTF.

The chain combines TRBV14 with TRBJ1-1; D ambiguous. V was pared by 1 base and J by 3 bases, with 12 bases between. Germline V CDR1 and CDR2: SGHDN, FVKESK. This CDR3 region has 15 residues. DNA of the CDR3: TGTGCCAGCAGCCAAGCCACCTCCTCCTACACTGAAGCTTTCTTT. Protein: CASSQATSSYTEAFF.

There are a few counts of this clone. V and J are TRBV4-1 and TRBJ1-6; D may be TRBD1 (5 bases). CDR3 length: 12 residues. Germline lookup yields CDR1 MGHRA and CDR2 YSYEKL. V lost 3 bases to trimming and J lost 9 bases, with 6 bases between them. The chain's CDR3 is CASSHGASPLHF. The CDR3 DNA reads as TGCGCCAGCAGCCACGGGGCTTCACCCCTCCACTTT.

This rearrangement joins TRBV29-1 to TRBJ2-5, with D possibly being TRBD1 (6 bases). CDR3 size: 14 residues. The germline gives CDR1 SQVTM, CDR2 ANQGSEA. V was trimmed by 7 bases and J by 0 bases, leaving 15 bases between them. The CDR3 loop is CSGRQVPYQETQYF. CDR3 sequence (DNA): TGCAGCGGCAGACAGGTCCCGTACCAAGAGACCCAGTACTTC.

This chain links TRBV29-1 with TRBJ2-3; the match to TRBD1 covers 7 bases. Germline-derived CDR1 and CDR2 are SQVTM and ANQGSEA. After removal of 1 base from V and 1 base from J, the junction contained 11 bases not matched to a gene. CDR3 size: 17 residues. The CDR3 sequence: CSVEVWGQSGGTDTQYF. The CDR3 region has the DNA TGCAGCGTTGAAGTATGGGGACAGTCTGGGGGCACAGATACGCAGTATTTT.

This clone was seen only a few times. This chain connects TRBV29-1 to TRBJ2-1, with 11 bases identical to TRBD2. This CDR3 has 16 residues. The trim removed 0 bases at V and 9 bases at J, leaving 10 bases unmatched. The germline gives CDR1 SQVTM, CDR2 ANQGSEA. The CDR3, as DNA: TGCAGCGTTGAAGATAGGCTAGCGGGGGGAGGCGGTGAGCAGTTCTTC. This encodes CSVEDRLAGGGGEQFF.

This clone occurred once. The chain uses TRBV9 and TRBJ2-7; D unresolved. Between the trimmed V and J ends, which lost 4 bases and 4 bases, there was a span of 15 bases. The germline CDR1 and CDR2 sequences are SGDLS and YYNGEE. The CDR3 extends over 14 amino acids. The CDR3 sequence: CASSPRNDMYEQYF. CDR3 nucleotides: TGTGCCAGCAGCCCCCGCAACGATATGTACGAGCAGTACTTC. The variable domain in full, completed from reference TRBV9 and TRBJ2-7, reads DSGVTQTPKHLITATGQRVTLRCSPRSGDLSVYWYQQSLDQGLQFLIQYYNGEERAKGNILERFSAQQFPDLHSELNLSSLELGDSALYFCASSPRNDMYEQYFGPGTRLTVT.

V usage is TRBV11-1 and J usage is TRBJ1-1, with 9 bases aligning to TRBD1. Germline V gives CDR1 SGHAT, CDR2 FQDESV (reference sequence). Trimming at V came to 3 bases and at J to 6 bases, leaving 5 bases not matched to a gene. This CDR3 contains 14 residues. CDR3 sequence reads: CASSFGTGSSEAFF. CDR3 DNA: TGTGCCAGCAGCTTCGGGACAGGGTCTTCTGAAGCTTTCTTT. Together with reference TRBV11-1 and TRBJ1-1, the CDR3 gives the full variable domain: EAEVAQSPRYKITEKSQAVAFWCDPISGHATLYWYRQILGQGPELLVQFQDESVVDDSQLPKDRFSAERLKGVDSTLKIQPAELGDSAMYLCASSFGTGSSEAFFGQGTRLTVV.

On this clone itself: Other DNA sequences from this sample encode an identical CDR3 as well. The V gene is TRBV30, the J gene TRBJ1-3; D gene uncertain. V was clipped by 0 bases and J by 4 bases, with 1 base between them. Germline V lookup: CDR1 GTSNPN, CDR2 SVGIG (reference sequence). The CDR3 contains 11 residues. DNA for the CDR3: TGTGCCTGGAGTGTAGGAAACACCATATATTTT. Amino acids: CAWSVGNTIYF.

The chain uses TRBV7-3 and TRBJ2-2, with no clear D. The CDR3 sequence is 12 residues long. Germline loops: CDR1 SGHTA, CDR2 FQGTGA. Trimming cost V 5 bases and J 2 bases, with 3 bases left between them. For the CDR3, the DNA is TGTGCCAGCAGCCCTAACACCGGGGAGCTGTTTTTT. Translated: CASSPNTGELFF.

The chain recombines TRBV29-1 with TRBJ1-1, with no clear D. The germline V gene has CDR1 SQVTM and CDR2 ANQGSEA. This CDR3 has 12 residues. V was pared by 7 bases and J by 4 bases, with 13 bases between. CDR3: CSAGLTGTEAFF. The CDR3 coding sequence is TGCAGCGCCGGACTTACGGGCACTGAAGCTTTCTTT. Supplemented by reference TRBV29-1 and TRBJ1-1, the full variable domain reads SAVISQKPSRDICQRGTSLTIQCQVDSQVTMMFWYRQQPGQSLTLIATANQGSEATYESGFVIDKFPISRPNLTFSTLTVSNMSPEDSSIYLCSAGLTGTEAFFGQGTRLTVV.

The chain joins TRBV7-2 to TRBJ1-1, with 7 nucleotides matching TRBD1. The CDR3 runs 15 residues. Germline V gene sequence: CDR1 SGHTA, CDR2 FQGNSA. V lost 7 bases to trimming and J lost 5 bases; unmatched junction nucleotides: 13. The CDR3 region is CASTKSQGSGTEAFF. CDR3 bases: TGTGCCAGCACCAAATCACAGGGGAGCGGGACTGAAGCTTTCTTT.

The chain links TRBV9 to TRBJ2-2, with 8 bases aligning to TRBD1. Unmatched junction bases numbered 7, after V lost 0 bases and J lost 6 bases. Germline V CDR1 and CDR2: SGDLS, YYNGEE. The CDR3 consists of 16 residues. The CDR3 bases are TGTGCCAGCAGCGTAGTTGGGACAGGTCTATCCGGGGAGCTGTTTTTT. This sequence encodes CASSVVGTGLSGELFF. The full variable domain, rest sourced from reference TRBV9 and TRBJ2-2, is DSGVTQTPKHLITATGQRVTLRCSPRSGDLSVYWYQQSLDQGLQFLIQYYNGEERAKGNILERFSAQQFPDLHSELNLSSLELGDSALYFCASSVVGTGLSGELFFGEGSRLTVL.

V gene TRBV29-1 combines with J gene TRBJ2-3; 7 bases match TRBD1. CDR1 SQVTM and CDR2 ANQGSEA come from the germline V gene. The CDR3 has 15 residues. V lost 6 bases and J lost 2; bases outside the gene matches: 11. This CDR3 is CSVDWTGRITDTQYF. The CDR3 DNA reads TGCAGCGTGGACTGGACAGGTCGGATCACAGATACGCAGTATTTT.

V usage is TRBV30 and J usage is TRBJ2-3, with 9 bases fitting TRBD1. There are 13 residues in the CDR3. With 3 bases clipped from V and 6 bases from J, the junction kept 4 bases outside the gene matches. Germline V gene sequence: CDR1 GTSNPN, CDR2 SVGIG (reference sequence). CDR3 in amino acids: CAWRTGGRDTQYF. CDR3 bases: TGTGCCTGGAGGACAGGGGGAAGGGATACGCAGTATTTT.

This clone has only a few counts. CDR3 region: CASSHLGQGAYEQYF. The DNA for the CDR3 is TGTGCCAGCAGCCACCTGGGACAGGGGGCCTACGAGCAGTACTTC. The V call is TRBV14, the J call TRBJ2-7, with 11 bases identical to TRBD1. Per the germline V gene, CDR1 is SGHDN and CDR2 is FVKESK. V was clipped by 3 bases and J by 2 bases; unmatched bases: 3. The CDR3 is made up of 15 amino acids.

The CDR3 DNA is TGCGCCAGCAGCCAAGAAGCGCAGGGGAACTATGGCTACACCTTC. It yields the protein CASSQEAQGNYGYTF. V usage is TRBV4-1 and J usage is TRBJ1-2, with D possibly matching TRBD1 (6 bases). The CDR3 is 15 residues long. Trimming left V 0 bases short and J 2 bases short, with 10 bases between. CDR1 and CDR2 (germline): MGHRA, YSYEKL.

Here the CDR3 DNA reads TGTGCCTGGAGTGCCCGGCGTGGCTACACCTTC. This codes for CAWSARRGYTF. V gene TRBV30 combines with J gene TRBJ1-2, with D uncertain. The CDR3 is 11 residues long. Germline V gives CDR1 GTSNPN, CDR2 SVGIG (reference sequence). The V end was cut by 1 base, the J end by 7 bases, with 7 bases between.

This clone has just one count. The rearrangement uses TRBV10-3 and TRBJ2-7, with 10 positions matching TRBD2. CDR1 ENHRY and CDR2 SYGVKD come from the germline V gene. This CDR3 contains 16 residues. The trim removed 4 bases at V and 3 bases at J, leaving 9 bases unmatched. For the CDR3, the DNA is TGTGCCATCAGTGGAACCCAGCGGGGGGGCCGCTACGAGCAGTACTTC. The encoded protein is CAISGTQRGGRYEQYF.

This chain uses TRBV27 with TRBJ2-4; D may be TRBD1 (5 bases). CDR3 size: 15 residues. V dropped 6 bases and J dropped 0 bases, with 12 bases sitting between them. In germline, CDR1 is MNHEY, CDR2 SMNVEV (reference sequence). CDR3 bases: TGTGCCAGCAGACCAGGGCTTTTAGCCAAAAACATTCAGTACTTC. This codes for CASRPGLLAKNIQYF.

This clone was detected only a few times. This CDR3 is CSVRQGKGIQYF. The CDR3, as DNA: TGCAGCGTTAGACAGGGGAAAGGGATTCAGTACTTC. V usage is TRBV29-1 and J usage is TRBJ2-4; 8 bases fit TRBD1. The CDR3 sequence is 12 residues long. Trimming took 5 bases from V and 10 from J; bases not matched to a gene: 7. Per the germline V gene, CDR1 is SQVTM and CDR2 is ANQGSEA.

The chain couples TRBV23-1 to TRBJ1-2; D unclear. TRBV23-1 is annotated as an ORF whose role is uncertain. The V end lost 2 bases, the J end lost 8 bases, and 12 bases lay between the germline ends. This CDR3 is built from 13 residues. The CDR3 region is CASSQPSAEGYTF. The CDR3 region has the DNA TGCGCCAGCAGTCAACCTTCTGCGGAGGGCTACACCTTC.

This clone was observed a handful of times. This chain connects TRBV12-5 to TRBJ2-6; TRBD1 might be the D (6 bases). This CDR3 is built from 15 residues. Germline loops: CDR1 LGHNT, CDR2 FRNRAP. Trimming removed 4 bases at V and 3 bases at J, with 10 bases between. The DNA for the CDR3 is TGTGCTAGTGGTTACAGGGTTGGTGGGGCCAACGTCCTGACTTTC. This sequence encodes CASGYRVGGANVLTF.

As to this clone: Relative to the germline gene, one junction end is altered; a read error may explain this. CDR3 in DNA: TGTACCATCAGTGAGTCGGGGGCGCATCAGCCCCAGCATTTT. The encoded protein is CTISESGAHQPQHF. The chain joins TRBV10-3 to TRBJ1-5, with D perhaps TRBD1 (6 bases). CDR1 ENHRY and CDR2 SYGVKD come from the germline V gene. CDR3 size: 14 residues.